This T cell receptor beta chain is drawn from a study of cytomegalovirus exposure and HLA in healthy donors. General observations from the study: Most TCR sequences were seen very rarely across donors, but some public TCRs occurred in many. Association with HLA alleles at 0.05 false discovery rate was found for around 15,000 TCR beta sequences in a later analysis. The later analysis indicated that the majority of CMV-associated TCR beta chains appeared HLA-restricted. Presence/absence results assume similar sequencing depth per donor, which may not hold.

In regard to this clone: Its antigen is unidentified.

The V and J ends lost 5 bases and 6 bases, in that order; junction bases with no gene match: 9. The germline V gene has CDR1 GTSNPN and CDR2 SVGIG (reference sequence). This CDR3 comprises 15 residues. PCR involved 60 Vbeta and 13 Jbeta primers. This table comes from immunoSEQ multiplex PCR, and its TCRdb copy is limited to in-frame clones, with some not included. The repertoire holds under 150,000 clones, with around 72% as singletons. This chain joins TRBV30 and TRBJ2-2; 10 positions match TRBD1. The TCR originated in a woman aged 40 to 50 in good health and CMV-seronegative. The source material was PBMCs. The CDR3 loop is CAWSGGTGASGELFF. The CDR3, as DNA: TGTGCCTGGTCCGGGGGGACAGGGGCGTCCGGGGAGCTGTTTTTT.